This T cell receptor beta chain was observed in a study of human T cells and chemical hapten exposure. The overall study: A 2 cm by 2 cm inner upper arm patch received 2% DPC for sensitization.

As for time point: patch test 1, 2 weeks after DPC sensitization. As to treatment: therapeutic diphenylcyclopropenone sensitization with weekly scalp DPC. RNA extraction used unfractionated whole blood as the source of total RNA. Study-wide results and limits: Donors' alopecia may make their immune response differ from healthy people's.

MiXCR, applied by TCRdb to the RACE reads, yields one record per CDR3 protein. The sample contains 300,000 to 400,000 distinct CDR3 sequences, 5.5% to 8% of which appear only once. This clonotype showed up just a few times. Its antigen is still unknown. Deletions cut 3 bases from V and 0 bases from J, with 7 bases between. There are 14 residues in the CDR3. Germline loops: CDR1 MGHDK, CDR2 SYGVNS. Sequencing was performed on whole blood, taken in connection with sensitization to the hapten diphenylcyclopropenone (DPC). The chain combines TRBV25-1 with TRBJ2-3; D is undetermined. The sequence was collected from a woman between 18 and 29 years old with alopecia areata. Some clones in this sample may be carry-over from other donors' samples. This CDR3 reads CASSEVLSTDTQYF. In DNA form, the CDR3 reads TGTGCCAGCAGTGAGGTGCTTAGCACAGATACGCAGTATTTT.